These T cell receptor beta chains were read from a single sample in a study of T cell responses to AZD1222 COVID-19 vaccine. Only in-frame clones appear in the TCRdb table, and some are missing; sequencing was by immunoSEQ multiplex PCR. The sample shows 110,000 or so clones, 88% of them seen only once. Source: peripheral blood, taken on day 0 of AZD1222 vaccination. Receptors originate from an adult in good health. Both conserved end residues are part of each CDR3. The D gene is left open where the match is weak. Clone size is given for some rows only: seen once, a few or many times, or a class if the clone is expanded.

CDR3 DNA: TGTGCCAGCAGTTGGGGCCCGGTCTACAATGAGCAGTTCTTC
CDR3 protein: CASSWGPVYNEQFF
V gene: TRBV6-6
D gene: -
J gene: TRBJ2-1
clone size: -

CDR3 DNA: TGTGCCAGCACCGACAGGGGAAAGGGCACTGAAGCTTTCTTT
CDR3 protein: CASTDRGKGTEAFF
V gene: TRBV9
D gene: TRBD1
J gene: TRBJ1-1
clone size: once

CDR3 DNA: TGTGCCAGCTCACCAGACAAACGGTATGGCTACACCTTC
CDR3 protein: CASSPDKRYGYTF
V gene: TRBV18
D gene: -
J gene: TRBJ1-2
clone size: -

CDR3 DNA: TGTGCCTCGTCGGGCGGCAGCTGGCTCTCTGGAAACACCATATATTTT
CDR3 protein: CASSGGSWLSGNTIYF
V gene: TRBV9
D gene: -
J gene: TRBJ1-3
clone size: -

CDR3 DNA: TGTGCCAGCAGTCCCGGCGGGAGGACCACAGATACGCAGTATTTT
CDR3 protein: CASSPGGRTTDTQYF
V gene: TRBV28
D gene: TRBD2
J gene: TRBJ2-3
clone size: -

CDR3 DNA: TGCAGCGTTCAGGGGGGACCCAACGAGCAGTACTTC
CDR3 protein: CSVQGGPNEQYF
V gene: TRBV29-1
D gene: -
J gene: TRBJ2-7
clone size: -

CDR3 DNA: TGTGCCAGTAGTATAGGGCCCCAGCACCCCTACGAGCAGTACTTC
CDR3 protein: CASSIGPQHPYEQYF
V gene: TRBV19
D gene: -
J gene: TRBJ2-7
clone size: once

CDR3 DNA: TGTGCCAGCAGCACCTTCCCCCGGGAGACCCAGTACTTC
CDR3 protein: CASSTFPRETQYF
V gene: TRBV7-2
D gene: -
J gene: TRBJ2-5
clone size: -

CDR3 DNA: TGTGCCAGCAGCTTTTCCGGGACAGGTATTTACGAGCAGTACTTC
CDR3 protein: CASSFSGTGIYEQYF
V gene: TRBV5-4
D gene: TRBD1
J gene: TRBJ2-7
clone size: -

CDR3 DNA: TGTGCCAGCAGTTTAAGCGGGCTCCAATATGGCTACACCTTC
CDR3 protein: CASSLSGLQYGYTF
V gene: TRBV28
D gene: -
J gene: TRBJ1-2
clone size: few

CDR3 DNA: TGTGCCACCAGCAGACCTACTAGTGGTGAGCAGTTCTTC
CDR3 protein: CATSRPTSGEQFF
V gene: TRBV15
D gene: -
J gene: TRBJ2-1
clone size: -

CDR3 DNA: TGTGCCACCAGTCGCTCGGGCACAGATACGCAGTATTTT
CDR3 protein: CATSRSGTDTQYF
V gene: TRBV15
D gene: -
J gene: TRBJ2-3
clone size: -

CDR3 DNA: TGTGCCAGTAGTATAGGTGGCGGGAGCTCCTATAATTCACCCCTCCACTTT
CDR3 protein: CASSIGGGSSYNSPLHF
V gene: TRBV19
D gene: -
J gene: TRBJ1-6
clone size: -

CDR3 DNA: TGTGCCACCAGCAGGGAGTACGAGCAGTACTTC
CDR3 protein: CATSREYEQYF
V gene: TRBV15
D gene: -
J gene: TRBJ2-7
clone size: -

CDR3 DNA: TGTGCCAGTAGTATTGAGGACAGGGCCTATGGCTACACCTTC
CDR3 protein: CASSIEDRAYGYTF
V gene: TRBV19
D gene: TRBD1
J gene: TRBJ1-2
clone size: -

CDR3 DNA: TGCGCCAGCAGCCAAGATTACACTAGCGGGAGGGCCGACTCCTACGAGCAGTACTTC
CDR3 protein: CASSQDYTSGRADSYEQYF
V gene: TRBV4-1
D gene: TRBD2
J gene: TRBJ2-7
clone size: once

CDR3 DNA: TGTGCCAGCAGCTTATTCTCCCTGGGTGAGCAGTTCTTC
CDR3 protein: CASSLFSLGEQFF
V gene: TRBV7-3
D gene: -
J gene: TRBJ2-1
clone size: once

CDR3 DNA: TGTGCCACCAGTGATTTCCGCGGAACAGATACGCAGTATTTT
CDR3 protein: CATSDFRGTDTQYF
V gene: TRBV24-1
D gene: -
J gene: TRBJ2-3
clone size: -

CDR3 DNA: TGTGCCAGTACAGGCCAGAACACTGAAGCTTTCTTT
CDR3 protein: CASTGQNTEAFF
V gene: TRBV6-5
D gene: -
J gene: TRBJ1-1
clone size: -

CDR3 DNA: TGTGCCAGCAGTTTACAGGGGTCCGATCAGCCCCAGCATTTT
CDR3 protein: CASSLQGSDQPQHF
V gene: TRBV27
D gene: -
J gene: TRBJ1-5
clone size: few

CDR3 DNA: TGTGCCAGCAGGGCAAACGACCTATCGGGGCTATATGGCTACACCTTC
CDR3 protein: CASRANDLSGLYGYTF
V gene: TRBV2
D gene: -
J gene: TRBJ1-2
clone size: -

CDR3 DNA: TGTGCCAGCAGCTTGGCCGGGGCAAGAAGCTACGAGCAGTACTTC
CDR3 protein: CASSLAGARSYEQYF
V gene: TRBV5-5
D gene: -
J gene: TRBJ2-7
clone size: -

CDR3 DNA: TGTGCCAGCAGCCTCTCCGCCTTAAAAGAGACCCAGTACTTC
CDR3 protein: CASSLSALKETQYF
V gene: TRBV4-2
D gene: -
J gene: TRBJ2-5
clone size: -

CDR3 DNA: TGTGCCAGCACAGGGATGAGCTCCTACAATGAGCAGTTCTTC
CDR3 protein: CASTGMSSYNEQFF
V gene: TRBV28
D gene: -
J gene: TRBJ2-1
clone size: -

CDR3 DNA: TGTGCCAGCAGCCAACAGGAGGGCTACACCTTC
CDR3 protein: CASSQQEGYTF
V gene: TRBV3-1/TRBV3-2
D gene: -
J gene: TRBJ1-2
clone size: -

CDR3 DNA: TGTGCCAGCAGTACCGAGAAAGGGGGACGTGAAAAACTGTTTTTT
CDR3 protein: CASSTEKGGREKLFF
V gene: TRBV28
D gene: -
J gene: TRBJ1-4
clone size: -

CDR3 DNA: TGTGCCAGCACGTACGCAACTAATGAAAAACTGTTTTTT
CDR3 protein: CASTYATNEKLFF
V gene: TRBV7-9
D gene: -
J gene: TRBJ1-4
clone size: -

CDR3 DNA: TGTGCCAGCAGCTCCAGGGACCAAGAGACCCAGTACTTC
CDR3 protein: CASSSRDQETQYF
V gene: TRBV14
D gene: -
J gene: TRBJ2-5
clone size: -

CDR3 DNA: TGTGCCAGCAGCCAGACAGTTAGCGGGGAGCTGTTTTTT
CDR3 protein: CASSQTVSGELFF
V gene: TRBV11-2
D gene: -
J gene: TRBJ2-2
clone size: -

CDR3 DNA: TGTGCCAGCAGCCAAGATATCACGACAGGGGCAGGAAACACCATATATTTT
CDR3 protein: CASSQDITTGAGNTIYF
V gene: TRBV4-2
D gene: TRBD1
J gene: TRBJ1-3
clone size: -

CDR3 DNA: TGTGCCGGAGGACAACAGGGAAAAGGGTCAAACGAGCAGTACTTC
CDR3 protein: CAGGQQGKGSNEQYF
V gene: TRBV28
D gene: -
J gene: TRBJ2-7
clone size: -

CDR3 DNA: TGCGCCACCAGGGGACACCTCTCCTACGAGCAGTACTTC
CDR3 protein: CATRGHLSYEQYF
V gene: TRBV10-2
D gene: -
J gene: TRBJ2-7
clone size: -

CDR3 DNA: TGTGCCAGCAGTTACAATGGGGCTGGGGAGACCCAGTACTTC
CDR3 protein: CASSYNGAGETQYF
V gene: TRBV6-2/TRBV6-3
D gene: -
J gene: TRBJ2-5
clone size: -

CDR3 DNA: TGTGCCAGTATATATGGACAGGGGGGAATGAACACTGAAGCTTTCTTT
CDR3 protein: CASIYGQGGMNTEAFF
V gene: TRBV19
D gene: TRBD1
J gene: TRBJ1-1
clone size: -

CDR3 DNA: TGTGCCAGCAGCCCTCACACACTTTTGGGGCCCTATAATTCACCCCTCCACTTT
CDR3 protein: CASSPHTLLGPYNSPLHF
V gene: TRBV13
D gene: -
J gene: TRBJ1-6
clone size: -

CDR3 DNA: TGTGCCAGCAGCACAGGGACTAGCGGCAAAAACATTCAGTACTTC
CDR3 protein: CASSTGTSGKNIQYF
V gene: TRBV7-2
D gene: TRBD2
J gene: TRBJ2-4
clone size: once

CDR3 DNA: TGCAGCGTTGAGGTAACTAACACTGAAGCTTTCTTT
CDR3 protein: CSVEVTNTEAFF
V gene: TRBV29-1
D gene: -
J gene: TRBJ1-1
clone size: -

CDR3 DNA: TGTGCCAGCAGCTCCACAGCGACAGATACGCAGTATTTT
CDR3 protein: CASSSTATDTQYF
V gene: TRBV28
D gene: -
J gene: TRBJ2-3
clone size: -

CDR3 DNA: TGTGCCAGTACTCTGAATCAGGGCTCTGGAAACACCATATATTTT
CDR3 protein: CASTLNQGSGNTIYF
V gene: TRBV19
D gene: -
J gene: TRBJ1-3
clone size: -

CDR3 DNA: TGTGCCAGTAGTATAGTAGGAGGCACATATGGCTACACCTTC
CDR3 protein: CASSIVGGTYGYTF
V gene: TRBV19
D gene: -
J gene: TRBJ1-2
clone size: -

CDR3 DNA: TGTGCCACCAGCAGAGATAGGGGAGGCTACACCTTC
CDR3 protein: CATSRDRGGYTF
V gene: TRBV15
D gene: -
J gene: TRBJ1-2
clone size: -

CDR3 DNA: TGTGCCACCAGCAGAGAACTAGCGGGAGTCCGGGAGCTGTTTTTT
CDR3 protein: CATSRELAGVRELFF
V gene: TRBV15
D gene: TRBD2
J gene: TRBJ2-2
clone size: -

CDR3 DNA: TGTGCCAGCAGCACACTAGCGGACACTAGCACAGATACGCAGTATTTT
CDR3 protein: CASSTLADTSTDTQYF
V gene: TRBV27
D gene: TRBD2
J gene: TRBJ2-3
clone size: -

CDR3 DNA: TGTGCCAGCAGTTCCCCCGCCCCGGGACAGGGCCTTGAGCAGTACTTC
CDR3 protein: CASSSPAPGQGLEQYF
V gene: TRBV28
D gene: TRBD1
J gene: TRBJ2-7
clone size: -

CDR3 DNA: TGCGCCAGCACTACACATTCCACAGATACGCAGTATTTT
CDR3 protein: CASTTHSTDTQYF
V gene: TRBV5-1
D gene: -
J gene: TRBJ2-3
clone size: -

CDR3 DNA: TGCGCCAGCAGCCGGGACAGGGAGGGAGAGACCCAGTACTTC
CDR3 protein: CASSRDREGETQYF
V gene: TRBV4-1
D gene: TRBD1
J gene: TRBJ2-5
clone size: -

CDR3 DNA: TGCGCCAGCACCAGCGACTCCCCTCGCACAGATACGCAGTATTTT
CDR3 protein: CASTSDSPRTDTQYF
V gene: TRBV5-1
D gene: -
J gene: TRBJ2-3
clone size: -

CDR3 DNA: TGTGCCAGCTCACCCAAGGAGAGTAATGAGCAGTTCTTC
CDR3 protein: CASSPKESNEQFF
V gene: TRBV18
D gene: -
J gene: TRBJ2-1
clone size: -

CDR3 DNA: TGTGCCAGCAGCTGGGGGGGGACTAGCGGGAGCACAGATACGCAGTATTTT
CDR3 protein: CASSWGGTSGSTDTQYF
V gene: TRBV11-2
D gene: TRBD2
J gene: TRBJ2-3
clone size: -

CDR3 DNA: TGTGCCATCAGTGAGTACACAGCCGGAAACACCATATATTTT
CDR3 protein: CAISEYTAGNTIYF
V gene: TRBV10-3
D gene: -
J gene: TRBJ1-3
clone size: -

CDR3 DNA: TGTGCCAGCAGCTTGTGGGAGGGACTGAACACTGAAGCTTTCTTT
CDR3 protein: CASSLWEGLNTEAFF
V gene: TRBV5-4
D gene: -
J gene: TRBJ1-1
clone size: -